This T cell receptor beta chain was identified in a study of T cells after yellow fever vaccination. CDR1 is SGDLS, CDR2 YYNGEE, per germline. V was clipped by 0 bases and J by 4 bases, with 4 bases between them. The CDR3 consists of 13 residues. This clonotype was found many times. From the 5' RACE reads, TCRdb called clonotypes with MiXCR, one entry per CDR3 protein. The table shows approximately 580,000 distinct CDR3 sequences, with approximately 16% occurring only once. The TCR was taken from a man aged 18-30 years who received the YFV17D yellow fever vaccine. The specimen was PBMCs, collected 5 days after the first yellow fever vaccination. The chain couples TRBV9 to TRBJ2-2; D not certain. CDR3 sequence: CASSVGGTGELFF. CDR3 bases: TGTGCCAGCAGCGTAGGAGGCACCGGGGAGCTGTTTTTT.